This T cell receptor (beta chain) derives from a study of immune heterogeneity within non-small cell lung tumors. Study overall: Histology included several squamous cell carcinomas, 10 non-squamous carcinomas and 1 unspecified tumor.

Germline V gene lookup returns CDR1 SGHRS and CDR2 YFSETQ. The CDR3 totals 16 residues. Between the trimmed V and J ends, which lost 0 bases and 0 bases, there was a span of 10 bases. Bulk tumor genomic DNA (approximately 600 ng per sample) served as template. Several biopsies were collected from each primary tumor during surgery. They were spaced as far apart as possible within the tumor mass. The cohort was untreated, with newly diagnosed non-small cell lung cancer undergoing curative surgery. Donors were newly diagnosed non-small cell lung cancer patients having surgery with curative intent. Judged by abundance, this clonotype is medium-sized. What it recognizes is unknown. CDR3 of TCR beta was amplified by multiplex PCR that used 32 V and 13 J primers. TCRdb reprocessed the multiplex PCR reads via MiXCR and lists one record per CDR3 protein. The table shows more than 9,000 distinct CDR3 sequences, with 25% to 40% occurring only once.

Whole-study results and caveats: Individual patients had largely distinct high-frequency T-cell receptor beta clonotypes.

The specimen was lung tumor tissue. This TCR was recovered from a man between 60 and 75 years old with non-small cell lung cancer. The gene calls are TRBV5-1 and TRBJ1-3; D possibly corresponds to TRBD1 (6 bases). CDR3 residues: CASSLGQGPSGNTIYF. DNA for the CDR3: TGCGCCAGCAGCTTGGGTCAGGGGCCCTCTGGAAACACCATATATTTT.